This T cell receptor beta chain derives from a study of OX40 agonist ivuxolimab in advanced cancers. Study-wide background: The group had a mean age of about 65 years, ranged from about 23 to 79, and was 82.7% male.

Sequencing used immunoSEQ multiplex PCR; TCRdb keeps in-frame clones, though not all of them. The table includes tens of thousands of clones, about 83% detected once. Collection of blood occurred at baseline, at cycle 4 day 1, and at cycle 7 day 1. The receptor was derived from an adult with an advanced solid tumor such as melanoma, head and neck, liver or kidney cancer. The input for sequencing was CD4+ or CD8+ T cells sorted from blood, taken in a trial of the OX40 agonist ivuxolimab.

The chain's CDR3 is CASSPITGFSEKLFF. DNA for the CDR3: TGTGCCAGCTCACCAATTACAGGGTTTAGCGAAAAACTGTTTTTT. The chain combines TRBV18 with TRBJ1-4; tentatively, D is TRBD1 (6 bases). The CDR3 length is 15 residues. V lost 2 bases to trimming and J lost 8 bases, with 15 bases between them. The germline gives CDR1 KGHSH, CDR2 LQKENI. The full variable domain, its missing parts supplied by reference TRBV18 and TRBJ1-4, is NAGVMQNPRHLVRRRGQEARLRCSPMKGHSHVYWYRQLPEEGLKFMVYLQKENIIDESGMPKERFSAEFPKEGPSILRIQQVVRGDSAAYFCASSPITGFSEKLFFGSGTQLSVL.